This T cell receptor (beta chain) was identified during a study of T-cell reconstitution after alpha-beta-depleted transplantation in children. The CDR3 loop spans 15 amino acids. The germline gives CDR1 DFQATT, CDR2 SNEGSKA (reference sequence). Trimming removed 3 bases from V and 7 bases from J; junction bases left unmatched: 12. Construction of the TCRbeta library involved unique molecular identifiers. TCRdb re-derived calls from the PCR reads in MiXCR, one entry per CDR3 protein. The sample has hundreds of thousands of distinct CDR3 sequences, around an eighth seen once. In its sample, this clonotype was seen a few times.

This chain uses TRBV20-1 with TRBJ2-1; 7 nucleotides align to TRBD2. Sample: PBMCs from the stem cell graft donor, taken from the stem cell graft. The TCR comes from a human donor who donated a stem cell graft to a child with combined immunodeficiency. The CDR3 coding sequence is TGCAGTGCTAGGGTTTTGGGCGGGAGCCTTAATGAGCAGTTCTTC. This gives the protein CSARVLGGSLNEQFF.